The 9 T cell receptor beta chains given below trace back to one sample, sequenced in a study of breast tumors, draining lymph nodes, adjacent tissues. The lymph nodes were axillary draining lymph nodes from breast cancer patients. TCRdb independently ran MiXCR on the multiplex PCR reads; one entry per CDR3 protein. This sample carries about 140,000 distinct CDR3 sequences, about 31% of them seen once, and the ten largest clones take roughly 2.3%. The specimen was axillary lymph node tissue. These receptors were obtained from a female donor with breast cancer. Some clones in this sample may be carry-over from other donors' samples.

This clonotype was picked up many times. J is TRBJ2-5 and V is TRBV6-5; 8 nucleotides agree with TRBD2. Germline CDR1 is MNHEY and CDR2 is SVGAGI. J was trimmed by 5 bases and V by 11 bases; bases with no gene match: 13. The CDR3 totals 14 residues. The chain's CDR3 is CARPSSGGTETQYF. The CDR3 nucleotides are TGTGCCCGCCCGTCCAGCGGGGGTACTGAGACCCAGTACTTC.

Worth noting for this clonotype: A much larger clone sits a single nucleotide away, making a read error possible. The DNA of the CDR3 is TGTGCCAGCAGGACCTTCGGATCTAACTATGGCTGCACCTTC. Its protein is CASRTFGSNYGCTF. The J gene is TRBJ1-2, the V gene TRBV6-5; D is unclear. Germline CDR1 and CDR2: MNHEY and SVGAGI. The CDR3 spans 14 residues.

The rearrangement joins TRBV7-8 to TRBJ1-5; D is perhaps TRBD1 (5 bases). From germline, CDR1 is SGHVS and CDR2 FQNEAQ. Trimming shortened V by 0 bases and J by 7 bases, and 13 bases separated the two germline ends. The CDR3 is 15 amino acids. CDR3 sequence (DNA): TGTGCCAGCAGCTTAGCGTCGGGGCCGGGGCAGCCCCAGCATTTT. This sequence encodes CASSLASGPGQPQHF.

This clonotype was observed at least ten times. V is TRBV19 and J is TRBJ2-3, with TRBD1 matching 7 bases. The trim removed 5 bases at V and 4 bases at J, leaving 6 bases unmatched. Germline CDR1 LNHDA, CDR2 SQIVND (reference sequence). CDR3 length: 14 amino acids. The CDR3: CASSYRGIPDTQYF. Here the CDR3 DNA reads TGTGCCAGTAGTTACAGGGGAATCCCAGATACGCAGTATTTT. The full variable domain, with the rest looked up from reference TRBV19 and TRBJ2-3, is DGGITQSPKYLFRKEGQNVTLSCEQNLNHDAMYWYRQDPGQGLRLIYYSQIVNDFQKGDIAEGYSVSREKKESFPLTVTSAQKNPTAFYLCASSYRGIPDTQYFGPGTRLTVL.

This clonotype was seen at least ten times. J is TRBJ1-2 and V is TRBV20-1; maybe TRBD1 (5 bases). In germline, CDR1 is DFQATT, CDR2 SNEGSKA (reference sequence). The CDR3 consists of 13 residues. The V end was cut by 3 bases, the J end by 5 bases, with 13 bases between. Written as DNA, the CDR3 is TGCAGTGCTAGGAGCTGGGGCAAATATGGCTACACCTTC. Protein sequence: CSARSWGKYGYTF.

This clonotype appeared many times. The V call is TRBV18, the J call TRBJ1-5, with D unresolved. Germline CDR1 is KGHSH and CDR2 is LQKENI. The CDR3 runs 15 residues. Trimming pared 6 bases from V and 2 bases from J, leaving 14 bases between. CDR3: CASSPIDTGNQPQHF. The CDR3 coding sequence is TGTGCCAGCTCGCCCATCGACACCGGCAATCAGCCCCAGCATTTT.

This clonotype was recorded once. The chain is built from TRBV4-2 and TRBJ2-4; a possible D gene is TRBD1 (6 bases). Trimming stripped 3 bases from V and 1 base from J, with 16 bases between. The CDR3 spans 17 residues. Germline V lookup: CDR1 LGHNA, CDR2 YNFKEQ. CDR3 region: CASSQTSGASAKNIQYF. The DNA for the CDR3 is TGTGCCAGCAGCCAGACGTCAGGGGCTTCGGCCAAAAACATTCAGTACTTC.

On this clonotype: This likely comes from a read error, as the CDR3 has no conserved phenylalanine or tryptophan at its end. The chain carries TRBV9 and TRBJ1-1; D remains unclear. The CDR3 is 13 residues long. V dropped 5 bases and J dropped 10 bases, with 18 bases sitting between them. Germline CDR1 and CDR2: SGDLS and YYNGEE. CDR3 residues: CASSDSGREVAFS. CDR3 in DNA: TGTGCCAGCAGTGACTCCGGAAGGGAGGTAGCTTTCTCT.

This clonotype was found many times. This rearrangement joins TRBV5-1 to TRBJ2-1; tentatively, D is TRBD1 (6 bases). The CDR3 consists of 17 residues. Trimming removed 5 bases from V and 0 bases from J, with 18 bases in between. Germline V gene sequence: CDR1 SGHRS, CDR2 YFSETQ. The CDR3 loop reads CASRPAPGTHSYNEQFF. The CDR3 DNA sequence: TGCGCCAGCAGACCCGCTCCCGGGACACACTCCTACAATGAGCAGTTCTTC.